This TCR beta chain was recovered during a study of blood T cells in healthy people across ages. A second PCR of 7 to 11 cycles used a sample-barcoded 5' primer and a J-beta primer mix. TCRdb re-called the 5' RACE reads through MiXCR, storing one row per CDR3 protein. The sample holds approximately 770,000 distinct CDR3 sequences, about 62% seen once. Germline-derived CDR1 and CDR2 are SGHTA and FQGNSA. The CDR3 length is 16 residues. V dropped 2 bases and J dropped 6; count of bases not matched to a gene: 8. The V gene is TRBV7-2, the J gene TRBJ2-2, with TRBD2 matching over 8 bases. Sequenced input: blood. The sequence was obtained from a man under 40 in good health. CDR3 in amino acids: CASSLLASGFSGELFF. CDR3 DNA sequence: TGTGCCAGCAGCTTATTAGCTAGCGGGTTCTCCGGGGAGCTGTTTTTT.